Listed here is a single TCR beta chain. There are many counts of this clonotype. The antigen this receptor binds is unknown. No quality values exist for individual bases; no much larger clone is one base distant. The data were taken from a study. This sample was sequenced with an Illumina MiSeq. Using fastp at Q25 and MiXCR, TCRdb reprocessed the public reads and kept productive beta chains. Each CDR3 protein appears once, grouped with its most common genes and DNA. This sample holds just under 6,000 distinct CDR3 sequences; 7.5% to 10% were observed only once. The top ten hold 5.4% of the sample. The V end loses 3 bases and the J end loses 4 bases, and a stretch of 7 bases separates them. From cysteine to phenylalanine, the CDR3 is 13 amino acids long. Of all the DNA, just the CDR3 is kept, 39 bases in frame from base 1. Reading the germline V gene gives CDR1 SNHLY and CDR2 FYNNEI.

This sequence originates from a human donor with rheumatoid arthritis. The rearrangement combines TRBV2 with TRBJ2-1; the D gene is not confidently resolved. The sequenced sample consisted of CD4+ T cells from synovial fluid. The CDR3 has the sequence CASSENLYNEQFF. The DNA sequence is TGTGCCAGCAGTGAGAACCTGTACAATGAGCAGTTCTTC.